Listed here are 27 T cell receptor beta chains from one sample, sequenced in a study of graft-versus-host responses after intestinal transplantation (dated by TCRdb to the early 2020s). The method was the immunoSEQ multiplex PCR assay. TCRdb carries this immuneACCESS record with in-frame sequences only. Its versions omit some clonotypes, under half of them owing to an unresolved V gene in the studies checked, with the rest unexplained. Here the sample has about 130,000 clones; approximately 92% occur a single time. Around 0.16% of the sample goes to the ten largest clones. Their target antigens are unknown. The time point label here, explained by the study, means: cells obtained before transplantation from donor or recipient. Sequencing used unstimulated CD4+ T cells sorted from spleen or lymph node cells, obtained before intestinal transplant. The receptors here all came from a human donor who received an intestinal transplant.

The chain has TRBV13 and TRBJ1-3; D is ambiguous. The germline V and J ends were trimmed by 0 bases and 0 bases, with 6 bases remaining between them. The CDR3 is 15 residues long. The germline V gene encodes CDR1 PRHDT and CDR2 FYEKMQ (reference sequence). The CDR3 coding sequence is TGTGCCAGCAGCTTAGGGGCAGGCTCTGGAAACACCATATATTTT. The encoded protein is CASSLGAGSGNTIYF. The entire variable domain, with the rest obtained from reference TRBV13 and TRBJ1-3, is as follows: AAGVIQSPRHLIKEKRETATLKCYPIPRHDTVYWYQQGPGQDPQFLISFYEKMQSDKGSIPDRFSAQQFSDYHSELNMSSLELGDSALYFCASSLGAGSGNTIYFGEGSWLTVV.

In regard to this clone: Other DNA sequences in the sample encode the same CDR3. V and J are TRBV5-5 and TRBJ1-2, with D perhaps matching TRBD1 (5 bases). This CDR3 spans 13 amino acids. V dropped 0 bases and J dropped 5 bases, with 8 bases sitting between them. Germline V gene sequence: CDR1 SGHKS, CDR2 YYEKEE (reference sequence). The CDR3 DNA is TGTGCCAGCAGCTTGGACAGGCGATATGGCTACACCTTC. Translated, it gives CASSLDRRYGYTF.

This chain connects TRBV5-1 to TRBJ2-5; tentatively, D is TRBD2 (7 bases). Germline CDR1 reads SGHRS; CDR2 reads YFSETQ. The V and J ends lost 4 bases and 5 bases respectively, with 21 bases between them. This CDR3 has 16 residues. In nucleotides, the CDR3 is TGCGCCAGCAGCCCCGGGCCGAGGGGGGGCGGGGAGACCCAGTACTTC. Protein product: CASSPGPRGGGETQYF.

This chain links TRBV9 with TRBJ2-6; no clear D. The V gene's germline CDR1 is SGDLS and CDR2 YYNGEE. The V end was cut by 1 base, the J end by 1 base, with 6 bases between. The CDR3 length is 15 residues. CDR3 sequence reads: CASSVFPSGANVLTF. In DNA form, the CDR3 reads TGTGCCAGCAGCGTATTCCCATCTGGGGCCAACGTCCTGACTTTC.

The V call is TRBV10-3, the J call TRBJ1-1, with 8 nucleotides matching TRBD1. The CDR3 extends over 14 amino acids. Per the germline V gene, CDR1 is ENHRY and CDR2 is SYGVKD. J lost 4 bases, V lost 3 bases, and 4 bases had no gene match. This CDR3 reads CAISDGQGSTEAFF. The CDR3 region has the DNA TGTGCCATCAGTGACGGACAGGGCTCCACTGAAGCTTTCTTT.

The table lists this clone with a count of one. The genes are TRBV7-9 and TRBJ1-2; TRBD1 might be the D (6 bases). The germline gives CDR1 SEHNR, CDR2 FQNEAQ (reference sequence). Trimming pared 5 bases from V and 3 bases from J, leaving 10 bases between. The CDR3 length is 13 residues. The chain's CDR3 is CASSQDSYYGYTF. The CDR3 DNA sequence: TGTGCCAGCAGCCAGGACAGTTACTATGGCTACACCTTC.

V is TRBV2 and J is TRBJ2-1; tentatively, D is TRBD2 (5 bases). The CDR3 covers 11 residues. Germline V gives CDR1 SNHLY, CDR2 FYNNEI. Trimming shortened V by 8 bases and J by 10 bases, and 12 bases separated the two germline ends. The DNA for the CDR3 is TGTGCCAGCGCGGGTTTAGTCGAGCAGTTCTTC. Translating gives CASAGLVEQFF.

The chain recombines TRBV5-4 with TRBJ1-2; D gene unclear. V lost 1 base and J 4 bases, leaving 8 bases between the germline ends. The CDR3 sequence is 13 residues long. Germline CDR1 is SGHNT and CDR2 is YYREEE (reference sequence). The CDR3 loop reads CASSLSGLYGYTF. CDR3 in DNA: TGTGCCAGCAGCTTGAGCGGACTCTATGGCTACACCTTC.

CDR3 DNA sequence: TGTGCCAGCAGCAGCCGGGACAGCTACACTGAAGCTTTCTTT. It yields the protein CASSSRDSYTEAFF. J is TRBJ1-1 and V is TRBV5-4; 7 positions agree with TRBD1. The junction had 6 bases not matched to a gene; V was cut back by 4 bases and J by 3 bases. Germline V gene sequence: CDR1 SGHNT, CDR2 YYREEE (reference sequence). The CDR3 is 14 amino acids.

The rearrangement uses TRBV25-1 and TRBJ1-2; D is ambiguous. The CDR3 is 11 amino acids. Germline CDR1 is MGHDK and CDR2 is SYGVNS. The V end lost 4 bases, the J end lost 2 bases, and 2 bases lay between the germline ends. In DNA form, the CDR3 reads TGTGCCAGCAGTGGGAACTATGGCTACACCTTC. Protein: CASSGNYGYTF.

The chain recombines TRBV7-8 with TRBJ2-1; 7 bases are a match to TRBD1. The junction had 17 bases not matched to a gene; V was cut back by 5 bases and J by 4 bases. CDR3 length equals 18 residues. CDR1 SGHVS and CDR2 FQNEAQ come from the germline V gene. The CDR3 sequence: CASSLLTTGDPLYNEQFF. In DNA, the CDR3 is TGTGCCAGCAGCCTACTAACTACAGGGGACCCTTTATACAATGAGCAGTTCTTC.

This sequence joins TRBV5-4 and TRBJ2-1; weak D call: TRBD1 (6 bases). This CDR3 contains 15 residues. Germline CDR1 and CDR2: SGHNT and YYREEE (reference sequence). V shed 0 bases and J shed 7 bases, with 14 bases lying between them. CDR3 bases: TGTGCCAGCAGCTTGGCTGGGGGCGCAGTTAATGAGCAGTTCTTC. Protein: CASSLAGGAVNEQFF.

The chain couples TRBV4-2 to TRBJ1-1; tentative D call: TRBD1 (6 bases). Germline V lookup: CDR1 LGHNA, CDR2 YNFKEQ. Between the trimmed V and J ends, which lost 4 bases and 0 bases, there was a span of 15 bases. This CDR3 contains 16 residues. CDR3 protein: CASSPPTGWVNTEAFF. The CDR3 nucleotides read TGTGCCAGCAGCCCACCAACAGGGTGGGTGAACACTGAAGCTTTCTTT.

V gene TRBV10-1 combines with J gene TRBJ1-1, with 9 bases that match TRBD1. Per the germline V gene, CDR1 is WNHNN and CDR2 is SYGVQD (reference sequence). The CDR3 extends over 15 amino acids. V lost 5 bases and J lost 6; bases outside the gene matches: 10. Here the CDR3 reads CASSPQGANWAEAFF. The CDR3 coding sequence is TGCGCCAGCAGTCCACAGGGGGCTAATTGGGCTGAAGCTTTCTTT.

The J gene is TRBJ1-1, the V gene TRBV5-1; TRBD1 matches at 8 bases. The germline CDR1 and CDR2 sequences are SGHRS and YFSETQ. The CDR3 contains 15 residues. Trimming removed 1 base from V and 5 bases from J; junction bases left unmatched: 7. The CDR3 bases are TGCGCCAGCAGCTTGTCCGCAGGGGGCGAGACTGAAGCTTTCTTT. It codes for CASSLSAGGETEAFF.

The V gene is TRBV5-1, the J gene TRBJ2-1; D not certain. This CDR3 spans 13 amino acids. V lost 0 bases and J 6 bases, leaving 7 bases between the germline ends. Looked up from germline, CDR1 is SGHRS and CDR2 is YFSETQ. CDR3: CASSLGGSNEQFF. The CDR3 DNA sequence: TGCGCCAGCAGCTTGGGTGGCAGCAATGAGCAGTTCTTC.

The CDR3 spells CASSLFSPTDTNQPQHF. As DNA, the CDR3 is TGTGCCAGCAGCTTGTTCTCCCCGACAGACACCAATCAGCCCCAGCATTTT. The chain joins TRBV7-9 to TRBJ1-5; D is perhaps TRBD1 (5 bases). CDR1 SEHNR and CDR2 FQNEAQ come from the germline V gene (reference sequence). The CDR3 contains 17 residues. The germline V and J ends were trimmed by 3 bases and 3 bases, with 18 bases remaining between them.

The chain has TRBV7-2 and TRBJ2-1, with 9 positions matching TRBD2. J was trimmed by 9 bases and V by 5 bases; bases with no gene match: 11. CDR3 length equals 15 residues. CDR1 and CDR2 (germline): SGHTA, FQGNSA. The CDR3 sequence: CASSAGTSPVSEQFF. The CDR3 region has the DNA TGTGCCAGCAGCGCCGGGACTAGCCCCGTTAGTGAGCAGTTCTTC.

The chain combines TRBV9 with TRBJ1-2, with 8 bases identical to TRBD1. The CDR3 is made up of 16 amino acids. The V segment lost 1 base and the J segment 8 bases; nucleotides outside the gene matches: 13. Germline-derived CDR1 and CDR2 are SGDLS and YYNGEE. As DNA, the CDR3 is TGTGCCAGCAGCGTATACGGACAGGGAACTTCGAGGGGCTACACCTTC. It is translated as CASSVYGQGTSRGYTF.

This clone was seen more than once but under ten times. The J gene is TRBJ1-6, the V gene TRBV19, with 7 bases identical to TRBD1. Germline trimming cut 4 bases from V and 3 bases from J; bases unmatched to any gene: 3. This CDR3 has 15 residues. Germline V lookup: CDR1 LNHDA, CDR2 SQIVND (reference sequence). This CDR3 reads CASSKAGGYNSPLHF. CDR3 sequence (DNA): TGTGCCAGTAGTAAGGCAGGGGGCTATAATTCACCCCTCCACTTT.

This sequence joins TRBV11-2 and TRBJ2-7, with 10 bases fitting TRBD2. J was trimmed by 2 bases and V by 3 bases; bases with no gene match: 4. The germline V gene encodes CDR1 SGHAT and CDR2 FQNNGV. The CDR3 length is 15 residues. Written as DNA, the CDR3 is TGTGCCAGCAGCTTGAGCGGGGGGGCCACCTACGAGCAGTACTTC. Translation: CASSLSGGATYEQYF. Combining the CDR3 with reference TRBV11-2 and TRBJ2-7 gives the whole variable domain EAGVAQSPRYKIIEKRQSVAFWCNPISGHATLYWYQQILGQGPKLLIQFQNNGVVDDSQLPKDRFSAERLKGVDSTLKIQPAKLEDSAVYLCASSLSGGATYEQYFGPGTRLTVT.

The chain links TRBV5-1 to TRBJ1-5, with 11 bases matching TRBD1. Trimming removed 4 bases from V and 3 bases from J; junction bases left unmatched: 3. The CDR3 covers 15 residues. Per germline, CDR1 SGHRS and CDR2 YFSETQ. The CDR3 DNA is TGCGCCAGCAGCCCCGGACAGGGGGCCAATCAGCCCCAGCATTTT. It yields the protein CASSPGQGANQPQHF.

This clone occurred a few times. Within the sample, other DNA sequences also encode this same CDR3. The chain carries TRBV7-9 and TRBJ2-7; no reliable D call. The CDR3 spans 12 residues. Trimming removed 0 bases at V and 2 bases at J, with 2 bases between. Germline CDR1 is SEHNR and CDR2 is FQNEAQ (reference sequence). CDR3 nucleotides: TGTGCCAGCAGCTTAGCCGCCTACGAGCAGTACTTC. It encodes CASSLAAYEQYF.

This chain uses TRBV10-3 with TRBJ1-1; possibly TRBD1 for D (6 bases). The germline V gene has CDR1 ENHRY and CDR2 SYGVKD. The CDR3 is 14 amino acids. Between the trimmed V and J ends, which lost 5 bases and 6 bases, there was a span of 16 bases. The CDR3, as DNA: TGTGCCATCAGTAATCTCGGGGGGCCCTCTGAAGCTTTCTTT. Translation gives CAISNLGGPSEAFF.

The V gene is TRBV4-2, the J gene TRBJ1-6, with TRBD1 as a possible D gene (5 bases). CDR1 and CDR2 from the germline V gene are LGHNA and YNFKEQ. This CDR3 comprises 17 residues. Trimming shortened V by 0 bases and J by 7 bases, and 16 bases separated the two germline ends. CDR3 protein: CASSQDRWQGGNSPLHF. The CDR3 bases are TGTGCCAGCAGCCAAGATCGGTGGCAGGGCGGAAATTCACCCCTCCACTTT.

The gene calls are TRBV14 and TRBJ2-5; D possibly corresponds to TRBD1 (5 bases). CDR3 length equals 14 residues. Germline CDR1 and CDR2: SGHDN and FVKESK. The V gene lost 4 bases and the J gene lost 4 bases, with 13 bases spanning the gap. CDR3: CASSLGVVRETQYF. For the CDR3, the DNA is TGTGCCAGCAGCCTAGGGGTTGTACGAGAGACCCAGTACTTC.

To note about this clone: In the same sample, other DNA sequences code for this CDR3. This rearrangement joins TRBV5-1 to TRBJ2-4; no reliable D call. Trimming left V 4 bases short and J 2 bases short, with 16 bases between. Germline loops: CDR1 SGHRS, CDR2 YFSETQ. This CDR3 contains 16 residues. CDR3 nucleotides: TGCGCCAGCAGCCCTCGCCAGGTTAATTCCAAAAACATTCAGTACTTC. Residues: CASSPRQVNSKNIQYF.